The TCR beta chain under discussion was sequenced for a study of OX40 agonist ivuxolimab in advanced cancers. Notes on the research overall: Ivuxolimab was an agonistic, fully human IgG2 monoclonal antibody directed against OX40 (CD134), a costimulatory receptor. Intravenous ivuxolimab was administered to patients every 2 weeks at six dose levels: 0.01, 0.1, 0.3, 1.5, 3 and 10 mg/kg. In the dose-escalation cohort, more than 80% of patients were male, and the mean age was around 60 years with a range of roughly 20 to 85. Partial responses occurred in three dose-escalation patients: two with cutaneous melanoma and one with hepatocellular carcinoma. Of the 50 to 55 patients in dose escalation, some 20 had hepatocellular carcinoma, roughly 15 had melanoma, 9 had renal cell carcinoma and 9 had head and neck cancer. The purpose of peripheral TCRbeta sequencing was to test whether ivuxolimab changed TCR sequence diversity and led to clonal T-cell expansion. Prior anti-PD-1, anti-PD-L1 or anti-CTLA-4 therapy was permitted, and checkpoint inhibitors had been received by about 44% of dose-escalation patients. The paper describes the monotherapy dose-escalation part (N = 52 patients) of the phase I trial of ivuxolimab. The paper as a whole reports these results and caveats: The antigen specificity of the peripheral T cells that underwent clonal expansion was not determined. Low levels of normalized T-cell clonal expansion were also seen in some nonresponding patients. At doses from 0.1 to 3.0 mg/kg, clonal expansion was seen in both CD4+ and CD8+ blood T cells between baseline and week 6. In the 0.1-3.0 mg/kg groups, partial responders were among the patients with the lowest normalized peripheral clonal expansion, particularly in CD8+ T cells. After ivuxolimab, expanded clones were on average more numerous among CD8+ T cells than among CD4+ T cells.

About this clone itself: No antigen is known for it. No qualities accompany the bases; no much larger clone lies one base away.

The trial excluded patients who had a history of autoimmune disease or were on systemic immunosuppression. Peripheral blood for TCR sequencing was collected from all dose cohorts at baseline, on cycle 4 day 1, and on cycle 7 day 1. The samples were drawn from a first-in-human, open-label, multicenter phase I dose-escalation trial of ivuxolimab. The trial enrolled adults with locally advanced or metastatic head and neck squamous cell, hepatocellular, melanoma or renal cell carcinoma. Before TCR sequencing, CD4+ T cells and CD8+ T cells from peripheral blood were sorted into separate populations. Genomic DNA was isolated from the sorted cells so that the TCRbeta CDR3 region could be sequenced. The immunoSEQ Assay was used to sequence the TCRbeta CDR3 regions. Entries here come from immuneACCESS through TCRdb and include only in-frame sequences with V and J called. Some clones fail to appear in such tables; in the studies checked, an unresolved V gene covers under half of the shortfall, and the cause of the remainder is unknown. The sample profile shows tens of thousands of clones; roughly 87% of them were found once. The ten top clones hold 13% to 15% of the sample.

CDR3 length: 14 amino acids, cysteine to phenylalanine. Solely the CDR3 DNA is kept, with 42 bases framed from the first base. The germline V gene (reference sequence) specifies PRHDT as CDR1 and FYEKMQ as CDR2. V trim: 5 bases; J trim: 1 base; unmatched bases: 4. The source is an adult with an advanced solid tumor such as melanoma, head and neck, liver or kidney cancer. The chain is assembled from TRBV13 and TRBJ1-1, with 7 junctional bases fitting TRBD1. The sequences come from CD4+ or CD8+ T cells sorted from blood, collected in a trial of the OX40 agonist ivuxolimab. The base sequence is TGTGCCAGCAGCCGGGACAGAACGAACACTGAAGCTTTCTTT. Protein translation: CASSRDRTNTEAFF.